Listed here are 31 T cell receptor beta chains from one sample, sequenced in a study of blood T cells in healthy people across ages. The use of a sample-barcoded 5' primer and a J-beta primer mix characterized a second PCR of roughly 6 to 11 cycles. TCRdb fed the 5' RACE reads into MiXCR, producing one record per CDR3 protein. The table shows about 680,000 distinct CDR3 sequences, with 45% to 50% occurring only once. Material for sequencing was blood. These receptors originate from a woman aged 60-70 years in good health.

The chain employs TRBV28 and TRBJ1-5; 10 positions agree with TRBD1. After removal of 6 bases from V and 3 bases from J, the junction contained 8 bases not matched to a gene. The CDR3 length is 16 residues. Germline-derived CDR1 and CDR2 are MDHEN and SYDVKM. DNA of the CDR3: TGTGCCAGCAGCCTTTCGGGACAGGGGATCAATCAGCCCCAGCATTTT. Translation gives CASSLSGQGINQPQHF.

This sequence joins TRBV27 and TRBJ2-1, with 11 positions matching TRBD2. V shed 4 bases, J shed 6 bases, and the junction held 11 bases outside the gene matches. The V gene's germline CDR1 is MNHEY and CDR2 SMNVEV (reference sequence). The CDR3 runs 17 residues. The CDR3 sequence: CASSWGGSGRGRNEQFF. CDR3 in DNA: TGTGCCAGCAGTTGGGGCGGTAGCGGGAGGGGACGCAATGAGCAGTTCTTC.

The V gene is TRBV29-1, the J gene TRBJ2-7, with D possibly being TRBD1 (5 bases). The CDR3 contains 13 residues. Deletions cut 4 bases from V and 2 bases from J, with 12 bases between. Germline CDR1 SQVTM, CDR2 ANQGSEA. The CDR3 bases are TGCAGCGTTGTTCCAGACAGTACCTACGAGCAGTACTTC. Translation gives CSVVPDSTYEQYF.

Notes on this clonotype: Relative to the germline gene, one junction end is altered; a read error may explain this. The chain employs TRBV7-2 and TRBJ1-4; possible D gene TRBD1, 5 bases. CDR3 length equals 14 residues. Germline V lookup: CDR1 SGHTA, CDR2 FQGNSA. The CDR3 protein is CVSSTGTLTEKLFF. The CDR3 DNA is TGTGTCAGCAGCACCGGGACGCTGACCGAAAAACTGTTTTTT.

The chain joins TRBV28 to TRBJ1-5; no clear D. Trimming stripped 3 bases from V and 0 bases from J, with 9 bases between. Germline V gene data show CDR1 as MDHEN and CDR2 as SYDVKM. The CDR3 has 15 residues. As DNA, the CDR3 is TGTGCCAGCAGTTTCGAAGGGTTTAGCAATCAGCCCCAGCATTTT. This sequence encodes CASSFEGFSNQPQHF.

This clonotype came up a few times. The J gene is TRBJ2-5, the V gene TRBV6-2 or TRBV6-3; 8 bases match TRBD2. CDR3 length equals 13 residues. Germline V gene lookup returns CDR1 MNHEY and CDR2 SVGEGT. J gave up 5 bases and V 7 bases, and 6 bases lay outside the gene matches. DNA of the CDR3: TGTGCCAGCACCCGAGCGGGAGCTGAGACCCAGTACTTC. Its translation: CASTRAGAETQYF.

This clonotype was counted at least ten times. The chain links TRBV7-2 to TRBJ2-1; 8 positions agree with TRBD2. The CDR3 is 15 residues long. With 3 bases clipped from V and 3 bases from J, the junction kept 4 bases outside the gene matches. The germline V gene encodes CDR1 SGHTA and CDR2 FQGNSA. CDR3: CASSFSGNGYNEQFF. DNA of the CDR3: TGTGCCAGCAGCTTTAGCGGGAACGGCTACAATGAGCAGTTCTTC. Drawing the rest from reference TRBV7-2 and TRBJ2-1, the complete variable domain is GAGVSQSPSNKVTEKGKDVELRCDPISGHTALYWYRQSLGQGLEFLIYFQGNSAPDKSGLPSDRFSAERTGGSVSTLTIQRTQQEDSAVYLCASSFSGNGYNEQFFGPGTRLTVL.

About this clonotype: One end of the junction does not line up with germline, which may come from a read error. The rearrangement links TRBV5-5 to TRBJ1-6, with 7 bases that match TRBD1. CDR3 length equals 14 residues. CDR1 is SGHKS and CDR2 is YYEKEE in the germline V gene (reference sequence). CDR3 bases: TGTACCAGCAGCCGGGGGACAGTATCTTCACCCCTCCACTTT. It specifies CTSSRGTVSSPLHF.

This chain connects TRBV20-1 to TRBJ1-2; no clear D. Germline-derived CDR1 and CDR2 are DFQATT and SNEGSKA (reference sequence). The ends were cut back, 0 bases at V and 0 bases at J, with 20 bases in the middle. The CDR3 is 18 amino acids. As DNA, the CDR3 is TGCAGTGCTAGAGATCACGCGGCCAATACGAAAGCTAACTATGGCTACACCTTC. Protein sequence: CSARDHAANTKANYGYTF.

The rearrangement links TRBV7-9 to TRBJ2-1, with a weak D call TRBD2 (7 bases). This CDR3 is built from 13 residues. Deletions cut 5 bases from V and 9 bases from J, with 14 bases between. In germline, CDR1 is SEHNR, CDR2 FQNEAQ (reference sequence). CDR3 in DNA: TGTGCCAGCAGCGCGGCGGGGGCGGGTGAGCAGTTCTTC. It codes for CASSAAGAGEQFF. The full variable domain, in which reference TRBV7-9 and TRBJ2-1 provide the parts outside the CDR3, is DTGVSQNPRHKITKRGQNVTFRCDPISEHNRLYWYRQTLGQGPEFLTYFQNEAQLEKSRLLSDRFSAERPKGSFSTLEIQRTEQGDSAMYLCASSAAGAGEQFFGPGTRLTVL.

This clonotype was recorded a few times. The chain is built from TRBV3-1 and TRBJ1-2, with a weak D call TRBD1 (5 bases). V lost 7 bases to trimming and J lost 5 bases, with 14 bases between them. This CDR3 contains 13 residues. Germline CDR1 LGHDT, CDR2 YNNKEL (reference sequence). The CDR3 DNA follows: TGTGCCAGCACTCCGACTGGGGGTTATGGCTACACCTTC. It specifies CASTPTGGYGYTF. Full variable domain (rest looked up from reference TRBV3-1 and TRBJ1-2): DTAVSQTPKYLVTQMGNDKSIKCEQNLGHDTMYWYKQDSKKFLKIMFSYNNKELIINETVPNRFSPKSPDKAHLNLHINSLELGDSAVYFCASTPTGGYGYTFGSGTRLTVV.

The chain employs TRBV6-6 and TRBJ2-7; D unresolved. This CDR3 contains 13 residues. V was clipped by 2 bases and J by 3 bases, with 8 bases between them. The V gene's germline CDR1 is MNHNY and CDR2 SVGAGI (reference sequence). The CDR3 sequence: CASSYQQSYEQYF. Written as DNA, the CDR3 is TGTGCCAGCAGTTACCAACAGAGCTACGAGCAGTACTTC.

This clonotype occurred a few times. Here the CDR3 DNA reads TGCGCCAGCAGCCAAGATAGACCGGGACTCCACTACGAGCAGTACTTC. Protein: CASSQDRPGLHYEQYF. This sequence joins TRBV4-3 and TRBJ2-7; possible D gene TRBD2, 6 bases. Trimming took 0 bases from V and 3 from J, leaving 15 bases between them. Germline V gives CDR1 LGHNA, CDR2 YSLEER. The CDR3 consists of 16 residues.

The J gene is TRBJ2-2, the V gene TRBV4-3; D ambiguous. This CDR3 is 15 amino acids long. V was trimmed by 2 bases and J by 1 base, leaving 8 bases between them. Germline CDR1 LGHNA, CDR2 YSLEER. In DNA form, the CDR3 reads TGCGCCAGCAGCCAATATCCTAGGAACACCGGGGAGCTGTTTTTT. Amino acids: CASSQYPRNTGELFF.

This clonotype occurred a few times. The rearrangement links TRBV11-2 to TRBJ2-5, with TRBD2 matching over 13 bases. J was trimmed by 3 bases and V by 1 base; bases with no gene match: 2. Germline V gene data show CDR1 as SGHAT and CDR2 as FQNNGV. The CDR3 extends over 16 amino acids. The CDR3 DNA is TGTGCCAGCAGCTTAGGGACTAGCGGGAGAGAAGAGACCCAGTACTTC. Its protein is CASSLGTSGREETQYF.

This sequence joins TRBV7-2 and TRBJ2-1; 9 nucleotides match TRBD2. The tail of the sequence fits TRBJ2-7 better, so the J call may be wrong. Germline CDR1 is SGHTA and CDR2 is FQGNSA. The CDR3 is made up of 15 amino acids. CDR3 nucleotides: TGTGCCAGCAGCTTATCTAGCGGGAAAGGCAATGAGCAGTACTTC. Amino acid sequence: CASSLSSGKGNEQYF.

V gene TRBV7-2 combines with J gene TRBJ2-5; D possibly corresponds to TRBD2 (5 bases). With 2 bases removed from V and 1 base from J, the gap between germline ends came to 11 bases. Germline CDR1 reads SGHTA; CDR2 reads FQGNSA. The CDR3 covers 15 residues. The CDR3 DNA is TGTACCAGCAGCTTACAACCCCGGGGCCAAGAGACCCAGTACTTC. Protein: CTSSLQPRGQETQYF.

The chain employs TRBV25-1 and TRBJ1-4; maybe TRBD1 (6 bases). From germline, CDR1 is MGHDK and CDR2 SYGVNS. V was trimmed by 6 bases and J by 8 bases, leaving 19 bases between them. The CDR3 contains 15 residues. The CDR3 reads CASRPMTGPAEKLFF. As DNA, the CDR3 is TGTGCCAGCAGACCTATGACAGGCCCGGCGGAAAAACTGTTTTTT.

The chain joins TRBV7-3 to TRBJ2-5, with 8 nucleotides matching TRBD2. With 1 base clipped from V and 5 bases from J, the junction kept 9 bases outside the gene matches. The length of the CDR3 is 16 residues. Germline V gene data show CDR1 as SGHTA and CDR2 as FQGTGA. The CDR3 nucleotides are TGTGCCAGCAGCTTAAATCCGGGACTAGGTAGCGAGACCCAGTACTTC. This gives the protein CASSLNPGLGSETQYF.

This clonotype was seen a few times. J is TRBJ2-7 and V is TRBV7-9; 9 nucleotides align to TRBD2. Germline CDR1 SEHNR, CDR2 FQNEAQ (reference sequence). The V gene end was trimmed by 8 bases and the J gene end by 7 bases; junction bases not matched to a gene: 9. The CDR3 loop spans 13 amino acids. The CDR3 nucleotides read TGTGCCAGCGGCGTAGCGGGAGACGGAGAGCAGTACTTC. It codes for CASGVAGDGEQYF. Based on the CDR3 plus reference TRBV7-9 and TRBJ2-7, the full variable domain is DTGVSQNPRHKITKRGQNVTFRCDPISEHNRLYWYRQTLGQGPEFLTYFQNEAQLEKSRLLSDRFSAERPKGSFSTLEIQRTEQGDSAMYLCASGVAGDGEQYFGPGTRLTVT.

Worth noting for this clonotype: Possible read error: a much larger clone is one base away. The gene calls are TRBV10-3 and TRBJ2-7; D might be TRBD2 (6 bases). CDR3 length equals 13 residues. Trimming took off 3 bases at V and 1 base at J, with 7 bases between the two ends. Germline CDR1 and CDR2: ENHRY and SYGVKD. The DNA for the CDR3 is TGTGCCATCAGTGATGGAGGGTCCTACGAGCAGTACTTC. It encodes CAISDGGSYEQYF.

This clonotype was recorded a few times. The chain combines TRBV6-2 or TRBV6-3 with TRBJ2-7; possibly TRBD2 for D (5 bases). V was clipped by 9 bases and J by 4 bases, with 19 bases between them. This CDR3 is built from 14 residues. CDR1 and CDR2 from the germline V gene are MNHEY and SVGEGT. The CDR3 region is CASHPIGLVYEQYF. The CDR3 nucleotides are TGTGCCAGTCACCCAATAGGACTCGTATACGAGCAGTACTTC.

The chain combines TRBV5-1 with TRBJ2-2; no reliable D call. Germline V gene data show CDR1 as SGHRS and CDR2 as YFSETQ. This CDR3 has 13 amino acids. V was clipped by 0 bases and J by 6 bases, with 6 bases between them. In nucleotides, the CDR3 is TGCGCCAGCAGCTTGGAGGCAGCCGGGGAGCTGTTTTTT. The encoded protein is CASSLEAAGELFF.

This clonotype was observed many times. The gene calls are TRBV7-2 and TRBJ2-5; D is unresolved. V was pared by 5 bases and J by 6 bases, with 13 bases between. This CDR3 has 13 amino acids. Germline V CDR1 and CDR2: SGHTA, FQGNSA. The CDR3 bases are TGTGCCAGCAGCGCTGGGCTGGGGAAGACCCAGTACTTC. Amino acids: CASSAGLGKTQYF. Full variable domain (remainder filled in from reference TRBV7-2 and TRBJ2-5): GAGVSQSPSNKVTEKGKDVELRCDPISGHTALYWYRQSLGQGLEFLIYFQGNSAPDKSGLPSDRFSAERTGGSVSTLTIQRTQQEDSAVYLCASSAGLGKTQYFGPGTRLLVL.

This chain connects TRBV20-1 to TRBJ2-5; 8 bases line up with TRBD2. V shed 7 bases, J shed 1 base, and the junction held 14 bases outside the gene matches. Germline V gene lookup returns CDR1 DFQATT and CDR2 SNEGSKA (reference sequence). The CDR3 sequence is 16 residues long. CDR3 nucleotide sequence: TGCAGTGTTATTCCCTACCATAGCGGGACCCAAGAGACCCAGTACTTC. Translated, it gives CSVIPYHSGTQETQYF.

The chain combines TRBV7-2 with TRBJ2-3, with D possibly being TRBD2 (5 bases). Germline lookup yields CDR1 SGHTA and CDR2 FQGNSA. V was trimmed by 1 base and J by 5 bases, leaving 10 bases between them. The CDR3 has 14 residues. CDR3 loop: CASSLVASLDTQYF. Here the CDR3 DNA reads TGTGCCAGCAGCTTAGTGGCTAGCCTAGATACGCAGTATTTT.

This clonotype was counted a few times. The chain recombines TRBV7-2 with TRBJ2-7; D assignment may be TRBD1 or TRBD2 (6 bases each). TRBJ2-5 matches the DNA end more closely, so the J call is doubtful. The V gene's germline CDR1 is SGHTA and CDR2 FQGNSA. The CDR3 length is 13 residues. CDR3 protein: CASSFDRRGTQYF. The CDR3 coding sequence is TGTGCCAGCAGCTTTGACAGGCGGGGGACCCAGTACTTC.

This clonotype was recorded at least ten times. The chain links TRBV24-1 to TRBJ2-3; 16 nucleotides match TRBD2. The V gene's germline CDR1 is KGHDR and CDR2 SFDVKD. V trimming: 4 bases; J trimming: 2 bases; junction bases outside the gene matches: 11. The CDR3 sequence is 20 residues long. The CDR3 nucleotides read TGTGCCACCAGTGACACGGGACTAGCGGGAGGGTGGCACCACACAGATACGCAGTATTTT. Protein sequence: CATSDTGLAGGWHHTDTQYF.

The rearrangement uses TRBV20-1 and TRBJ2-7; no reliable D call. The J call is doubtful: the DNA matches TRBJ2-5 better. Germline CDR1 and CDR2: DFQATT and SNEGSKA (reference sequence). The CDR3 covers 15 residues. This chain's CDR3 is CSARDRLGPGETQYF. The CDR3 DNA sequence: TGCAGTGCTAGAGATCGTCTTGGGCCTGGAGAGACCCAGTACTTC.

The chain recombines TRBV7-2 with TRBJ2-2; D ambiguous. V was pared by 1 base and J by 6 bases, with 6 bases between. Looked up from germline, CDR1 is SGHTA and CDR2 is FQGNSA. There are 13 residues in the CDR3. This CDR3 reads CASSLDRAGELFF. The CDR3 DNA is TGTGCCAGCAGCTTAGATAGGGCCGGGGAGCTGTTTTTT.

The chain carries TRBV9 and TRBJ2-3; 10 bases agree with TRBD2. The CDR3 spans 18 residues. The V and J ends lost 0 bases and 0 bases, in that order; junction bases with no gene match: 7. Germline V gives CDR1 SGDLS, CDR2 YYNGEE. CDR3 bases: TGTGCCAGCAGCGTAGCCGGGCTAGCGGGAGCTAGCACAGATACGCAGTATTTT. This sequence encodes CASSVAGLAGASTDTQYF.